This TCR beta chain is drawn from a study of identical twins. Unique molecular identifiers were present on cDNA, and template switching added a universal primer site. A single record per CDR3 protein comes from TCRdb applying MiXCR to the 5' RACE reads. The sample has just under 650,000 distinct CDR3 sequences, under 8.5% seen once. This clonotype was detected a few times. This CDR3 spans 12 amino acids. Germline CDR1 and CDR2: SNHLY and FYNNEI. The sample was also reused in another study, on yellow fever vaccine responses in identical twins.

The sequence was collected from a woman aged 18-29 years in good health. J is TRBJ2-1 and V is TRBV2; D is perhaps TRBD2 (6 bases). Sequenced: PBMCs. The CDR3 loop is CAREYAYNEQFF. The CDR3 region has the DNA TGTGCTCGGGAGTACGCCTACAATGAGCAGTTCTTC.